The 13 T cell receptor beta chains given below trace back to one sample, sequenced in a study of CD8 T cells in ankylosing spondylitis. TCRdb recomputed calls from the 5' RACE reads with MiXCR, one row per CDR3 protein. This table holds about 240,000 distinct CDR3 sequences, roughly 10% found once. The sequenced sample was blood, either unsorted or a sorted T cell fraction (not recorded which). These receptors all come from a male donor with ankylosing spondylitis or in good health (not recorded which).

This clonotype was seen many times. The chain couples TRBV29-1 to TRBJ1-1; TRBD1 is a possible D gene (5 bases). V lost 6 bases and J 4 bases, leaving 15 bases between the germline ends. The CDR3 is 13 residues long. Germline V gene data show CDR1 as SQVTM and CDR2 as ANQGSEA. The CDR3 bases are TGCAGCGTATATCGACAGCGGGGCACTGAAGCTTTCTTT. Its protein product is CSVYRQRGTEAFF. Full variable domain (outside the CDR3, taken from reference TRBV29-1 and TRBJ1-1): SAVISQKPSRDICQRGTSLTIQCQVDSQVTMMFWYRQQPGQSLTLIATANQGSEATYESGFVIDKFPISRPNLTFSTLTVSNMSPEDSSIYLCSVYRQRGTEAFFGQGTRLTVV.

This clonotype was found many times. V is TRBV5-1 and J is TRBJ2-3; no clear D gene. Germline CDR1 SGHRS, CDR2 YFSETQ. CDR3 length equals 15 residues. V shed 2 bases and J shed 6 bases, with 16 bases lying between them. The CDR3 sequence: CASSFGRNTWDTQYF. The CDR3 DNA sequence: TGCGCCAGCAGCTTCGGCCGGAATACGTGGGATACGCAGTATTTT.

This clonotype was seen a few times. The V and J genes are TRBV5-2 and TRBJ2-1; the table's D gene call, TRBD2, was not cross checked with the DNA. TRBV5-2 is noted as a pseudogene. The CDR3 runs 21 residues. The CDR3 bases are TGTGCCAGCACCTTTTTGCCTCCGGGACTAGCGGAAGTTTGGGGGCTGGGTGAGCAGTTCTTC. As protein: CASTFLPPGLAEVWGLGEQFF.

Note on this clonotype: A much larger clone lies a single base off, so this may be a read error. The CDR3 DNA reads as TGCGGTGCTAGGGACATCCCGACGGGTCAGCCCCAGCATTTT. Translating gives CGARDIPTGQPQHF. The genes are TRBV20-1 and TRBJ1-5, with D possibly TRBD1 on 6 matching bases. The germline V gene has CDR1 DFQATT and CDR2 SNEGSKA (reference sequence). The CDR3 is made up of 14 amino acids.

This clonotype was detected ten times or more. The chain employs TRBV5-5 and TRBJ2-5, with 8 bases lining up with TRBD1. V gave up 4 bases and J gave up 1 base; unmatched junction bases: 3. The CDR3 has 14 residues. CDR1 SGHKS and CDR2 YYEKEE come from the germline V gene (reference sequence). The CDR3 is CASSGTGGQETQYF. DNA for the CDR3: TGTGCCAGCAGCGGCACAGGGGGCCAAGAGACCCAGTACTTC.

The J gene is TRBJ1-3, the V gene TRBV11-1, with 9 bases that match TRBD1. V shed 5 bases and J 0 bases; nucleotides not matched to a gene: 14. The CDR3 has 19 residues. Germline-derived CDR1 and CDR2 are SGHAT and FQDESV (reference sequence). In DNA form, the CDR3 reads TGTGCCAGCAGCAGCCCGGACAGGGGAGCCCTCATCTCTGGAAACACCATATATTTT. It yields the protein CASSSPDRGALISGNTIYF.

This clonotype was seen a handful of times. The chain recombines TRBV27 with TRBJ2-3, with 8 bases aligning to TRBD1. The CDR3 is 15 amino acids. The J segment lost 2 bases and the V segment lost 3 bases, leaving 4 bases of the junction unmatched. The germline V gene encodes CDR1 MNHEY and CDR2 SMNVEV (reference sequence). The CDR3 here is CASSFRDRLTDTQYF. CDR3 coding DNA: TGTGCCAGCAGTTTCAGGGACAGGCTCACAGATACGCAGTATTTT.

Regarding this clonotype: This sequence may be a read error, since a much larger clone differs from it by one base. It is likely a read error, because the conserved phenylalanine at the end of the CDR3 is missing. The chain combines TRBV29-1 with TRBJ1-5, with 10 bases that match TRBD1. This CDR3 is 14 amino acids long. Germline V gene data show CDR1 as SQVTM and CDR2 as ANQGSEA. The V segment lost 4 bases and the J segment 5 bases; nucleotides outside the gene matches: 5. The CDR3 sequence: CSVGGGTGDQPQHL. The CDR3 DNA reads TGCAGCGTTGGAGGCGGGACAGGGGATCAGCCCCAGCATCTT.

This clonotype was picked up many times. The rearrangement joins TRBV3-1 to TRBJ1-2; tentatively, D is TRBD1 (6 bases). Trimming took 2 bases from V and 1 from J, leaving 8 bases between them. The CDR3 is made up of 14 amino acids. In germline, CDR1 is LGHDT, CDR2 YNNKEL (reference sequence). The CDR3 spells CASSQRTDNYGYTF. The CDR3 bases are TGTGCCAGCAGCCAACGGACAGATAACTATGGCTACACCTTC.

This clonotype showed up just a few times. The gene calls are TRBV27 and TRBJ2-1; tentative D call: TRBD2 (5 bases). The CDR3 is made up of 12 amino acids. CDR1 and CDR2 from the germline V gene are MNHEY and SMNVEV (reference sequence). Trimming took 5 bases from V and 8 from J, leaving 10 bases between them. This CDR3 reads CASSGLQDEQFF. In nucleotides, the CDR3 is TGTGCCAGCAGTGGACTCCAAGATGAGCAGTTCTTC.

This clonotype was recorded a few times. The chain couples TRBV5-1 to TRBJ2-3, with TRBD2 as a possible D gene (5 bases). Trimming left V 4 bases short and J 1 base short, with 13 bases between. The CDR3 consists of 15 residues. Looked up from germline, CDR1 is SGHRS and CDR2 is YFSETQ. CDR3 DNA sequence: TGCGCCAGCAGCCACAGAGGGTTCGGCACAGATACGCAGTATTTT. Its translation is CASSHRGFGTDTQYF.

Ten or more counts support this clonotype. The J gene is TRBJ2-2, the V gene TRBV5-1; D ambiguous. The CDR3 totals 14 residues. Germline values: CDR1 SGHRS, CDR2 YFSETQ. Trimming cost V 5 bases and J 5 bases, with 13 bases left between them. The CDR3 bases are TGCGCCAGCAGTTATGCGGACCAAACCGGGGAGCTGTTTTTT. Its protein product is CASSYADQTGELFF. Supplemented by reference TRBV5-1 and TRBJ2-2, the full variable domain reads KAGVTQTPRYLIKTRGQQVTLSCSPISGHRSVSWYQQTPGQGLQFLFEYFSETQRNKGNFPGRFSGRQFSNSRSEMNVSTLELGDSALYLCASSYADQTGELFFGEGSRLTVL.

Regarding this clonotype: With a much larger clone just one base away, this may be a read error. This chain uses TRBV2 with TRBJ1-1; 7 nucleotides line up with TRBD1. Germline V gives CDR1 SNHLY, CDR2 FYNNEI. CDR3 size: 13 residues. Here the CDR3 reads CAGRGEFDSEAFF. CDR3 nucleotide sequence: TGTGCCGGCAGGGGGGAGTTTGACAGTGAAGCTTTCTTT.